The following is a TCR beta chain sequence with its context. Exclusion criteria comprised uncontrolled infection, other autoimmune disease, pregnancy or lactation. The blood specimen was taken at initial hyperthyroidism diagnosis, before any ophthalmopathy symptoms. A 10 ml volume of fresh peripheral blood provided the PBMCs. These data originate in a study of T cells in Graves' hyperthyroidism and ophthalmopathy. The length of the CDR3 is 13 residues. Losses at the gene ends were 8 bases for V and 3 bases for J; bases not matched to a gene: 3. TCR beta CDR3 region amplification was performed from RNA transcripts. Carried out on the TCR CDR3, a first-round RT-PCR used the HTBI primer set. TCRdb reprocessed the multiplex PCR reads with MiXCR, giving one entry per CDR3 protein. Counted here are fewer than 900,000 distinct CDR3 sequences, about 19% occurring once; the ten biggest clones make up 16%.

The receptor's source is a woman aged 45-59 years with Graves' hyperthyroidism that later progressed to Graves' ophthalmopathy. Source material: blood. The chain joins TRBV12-3 or TRBV12-4 to TRBJ2-2, with TRBD2 matching 7 bases. CDR3: CASLGGYTGELFF. CDR3 sequence (DNA): TGTGCCAGCCTCGGGGGGTACACCGGGGAGCTGTTTTTT.